This TCR beta chain was captured by sequencing in a study of blood T cells in healthy people across ages (dated by TCRdb to between 2014 and 2017). Looking at the study overall: In model experiments, roughly one uniquely barcoded TCR beta cDNA molecule per two T cells was captured by template switching. To track age-related changes in TCR beta repertoire diversity, the study relied on deep sequencing normalized with unique cDNA molecular identifiers. Four age groups were formed from the donors: young (average approximately 16 years), middle-aged (approximately 40), aged (around 68) and long-lived (less than 85). To avoid experimental bias, donors of different ages were randomly spread across the sequencing lanes. Using the same blood draw, the study looked at two additional independent replicas of 1 million unique cDNA reads for two donors, one aged 18 to 30 and the other aged 80 or older. On the study overall, not on this receptor specifically: Conclusive comparison of naive and antigen-experienced compartments was prevented by the profiling of bulk unsorted PBMCs. As age increased, observed TCR beta diversity per million T cells dropped in a roughly linear way, and a significant reduction was already evident by age 40. Compared with the aged group, the long-lived group had more naive CD4+ T cells, fewer expanded clones and increased TCR diversity, a pattern suggesting age selection. Estimates of total diversity based on one million sequenced T cells were considered lower bounds and underestimates. Because donor CMV infection status was unknown, age-related changes in expanded clonotypes were potentially confounded. The percentage of naive T cells measured by flow cytometry correlated strongly with observed TCR beta diversity.

Donors were 39 systemically healthy Caucasian individuals from Russia aged 6 to 90 years. Each donor gave 8 to 10 milliliters of peripheral blood, drawn into EDTA-treated Vacutainer tubes. Ficoll-Paque density-gradient centrifugation was used to isolate PBMCs, with at least 6.5 million per sample. Trizol reagent was used to extract total RNA from the PBMCs, yielding at least 5.5 micrograms per sample. For every donor, flow cytometry on a PBMC aliquot measured the percentage of naive CD45RAhigh/CD27high T cells. The library was made by 5' RACE. This sample was sequenced with an Illumina HiSeq 2500. The second PCR ran for roughly 7 to 11 cycles and used a J-beta primer mix along with a sample-barcoded 5' primer. A template-switch 5' adaptor carrying 12 random nucleotides introduced a unique molecular identifier onto each TCR beta cDNA molecule. Each sample yielded at least 2.5 million CDR3-containing paired-end reads. All of the RNA was converted into first-strand cDNA using the Mint cDNA synthesis kit, with a TRBC-specific oligonucleotide serving as the primer. All cDNA was treated with uracil-DNA glycosylase and then went through a first 18-cycle PCR with the universal primers M1SS and BC2_uni_R. Under the source paper's analysis protocol: For normalization, 1 million high-quality reads, each with a distinct molecular identifier, were randomly selected from each sample. Reads sharing molecular identifiers were discarded rather than binned into consensus sequences. MiTCR, set to a Q25 quality threshold and the strictest error-elimination algorithm, was used for CDR3 identification, clonotype clustering and error correction. A nonparametric unseen species model with Euler transformation was used to estimate a lower bound on total TCR beta diversity. TCRdb trimmed public reads at Q25 via fastp, called clones via MiXCR and kept in-frame beta chains. Each CDR3 protein gets just one entry, which takes the most common genes and DNA from the rows behind it. The authors' filters were not applied to this entry. This sample lists fewer than 1,000,000 distinct CDR3 sequences; roughly 44% were detected once. The ten largest clones add up to nearly 20% of the sample.

In regard to this clonotype: Its antigen specificity is not known. Nothing much larger sits one base from this clone, and base qualities are not available.

Sequencing was done on a sample of blood. This sequence originates from a man aged 60 to 69 in good health.

The nucleotides are TGTGCCAGCAGCTTAAGGCCTGGGAGGGTAACAGATACGCAGTATTTT. It specifies CASSLRPGRVTDTQYF. This receptor chain uses TRBV7-2 and TRBJ2-3, with TRBD2 matching 7 junction bases. Compared with germline, V lacks 2 bases and J lacks 3 bases; bases without a gene match: 8. For CDR1 and CDR2, the germline V gene lists SGHTA and FQGNSA. The CDR3 has 16 amino acids, counting the end cysteine and phenylalanine. The retained sequence is limited to the CDR3, 48 bases, with the frame set at the first base.